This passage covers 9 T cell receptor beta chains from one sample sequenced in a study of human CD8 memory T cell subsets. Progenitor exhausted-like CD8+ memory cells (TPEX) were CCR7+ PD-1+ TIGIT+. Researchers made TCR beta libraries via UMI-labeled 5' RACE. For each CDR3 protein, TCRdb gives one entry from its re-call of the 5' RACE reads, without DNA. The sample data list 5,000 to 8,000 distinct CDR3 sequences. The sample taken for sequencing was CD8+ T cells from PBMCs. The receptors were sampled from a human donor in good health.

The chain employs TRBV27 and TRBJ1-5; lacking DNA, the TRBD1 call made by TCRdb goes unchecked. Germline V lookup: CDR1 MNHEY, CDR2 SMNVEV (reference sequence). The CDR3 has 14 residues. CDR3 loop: CASRGLGGNQPQHF.

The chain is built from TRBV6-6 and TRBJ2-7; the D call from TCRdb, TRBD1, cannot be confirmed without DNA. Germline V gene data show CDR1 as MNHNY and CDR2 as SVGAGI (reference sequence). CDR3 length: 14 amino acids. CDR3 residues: CASSYYSRSYEQYF.

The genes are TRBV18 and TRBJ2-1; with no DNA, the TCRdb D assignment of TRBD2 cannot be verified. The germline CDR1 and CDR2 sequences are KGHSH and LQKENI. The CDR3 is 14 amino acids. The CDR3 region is CASSPPTSRNEQFF.

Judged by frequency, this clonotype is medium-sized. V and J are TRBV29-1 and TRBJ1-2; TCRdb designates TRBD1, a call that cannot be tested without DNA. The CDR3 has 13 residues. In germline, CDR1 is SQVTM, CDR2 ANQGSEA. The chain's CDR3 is CSVDDLGGLGYTF.

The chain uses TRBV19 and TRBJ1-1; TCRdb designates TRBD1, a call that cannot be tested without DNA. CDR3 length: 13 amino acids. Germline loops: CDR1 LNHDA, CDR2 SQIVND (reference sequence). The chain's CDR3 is CAAKQGEWTEAFF.

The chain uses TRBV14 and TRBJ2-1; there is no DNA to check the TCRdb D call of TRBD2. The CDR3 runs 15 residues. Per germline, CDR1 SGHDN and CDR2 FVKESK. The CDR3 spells CASSPTIGSYDEQFF.

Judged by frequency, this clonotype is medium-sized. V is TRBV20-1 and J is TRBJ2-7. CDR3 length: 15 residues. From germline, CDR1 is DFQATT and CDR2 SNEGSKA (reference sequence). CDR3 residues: CSARGRHGLLPEQYF.

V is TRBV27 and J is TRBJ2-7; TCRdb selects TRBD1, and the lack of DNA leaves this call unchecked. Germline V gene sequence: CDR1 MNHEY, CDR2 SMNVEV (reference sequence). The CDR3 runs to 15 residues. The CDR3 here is CASSPGQGSSYEQYF.

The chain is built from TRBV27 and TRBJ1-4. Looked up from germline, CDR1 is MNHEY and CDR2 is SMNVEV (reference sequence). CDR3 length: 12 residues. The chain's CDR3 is CASSLDRTKLFF.